Below are 29 T cell receptor beta chains sequenced from a single sample in a study of T cell responses to AZD1222 COVID-19 vaccine. Using immunoSEQ multiplex PCR, the repertoire was profiled, and TCRdb retains in-frame clones only, with some absent. The table includes roughly 200,000 clones, 85% to 95% detected once. Sequencing used peripheral blood, obtained 28 days after the second dose of the MenACWY control vaccine. The receptors here all came from an adult who received the MenACWY meningococcal vaccine as a control.

This chain connects TRBV7-2 to TRBJ1-5, with TRBD1 identical over 10 bases. Germline CDR1 is SGHTA and CDR2 is FQGNSA. Trimming at V came to 5 bases and at J to 5 bases, leaving 3 bases not matched to a gene. This CDR3 contains 14 residues. CDR3 amino acids: CASSPTGGHQPQHF. Here the CDR3 DNA reads TGTGCCAGCAGCCCGACAGGGGGCCATCAGCCCCAGCATTTT.

CDR3 in DNA: TGTGCCAGCGCTCGCCTAGCGGGAGTCAATGAGCAGTTCTTC. Its translation: CASARLAGVNEQFF. The chain is built from TRBV11-3 and TRBJ2-1, with 10 bases matching TRBD2. The CDR3 is 14 residues long. CDR1 and CDR2 (germline): SGHNT, YENEEA. V lost 8 bases, J lost 6 bases, and 7 bases stayed unmatched.

This clone was found once. The rearrangement uses TRBV9 and TRBJ2-7; TRBD1 might be the D (6 bases). V shed 0 bases and J shed 5 bases, with 15 bases lying between them. The CDR3 is 15 amino acids. Looked up from germline, CDR1 is SGDLS and CDR2 is YYNGEE. The CDR3 loop reads CASSVAGRGPHEQYF. DNA for the CDR3: TGTGCCAGCAGCGTAGCTGGCAGGGGCCCTCACGAGCAGTACTTC.

This chain connects TRBV30 to TRBJ2-7; 10 positions match TRBD2. The V and J ends lost 3 bases and 2 bases, in that order; junction bases with no gene match: 13. The germline V gene has CDR1 GTSNPN and CDR2 SVGIG (reference sequence). The CDR3 is 17 residues long. Here the CDR3 DNA reads TGTGCCTGGAGACCCAAGGCCCTAGCGGGAGACCCCTACGAGCAGTACTTC. It yields the protein CAWRPKALAGDPYEQYF.

The chain combines TRBV6-5 with TRBJ1-3; D ambiguous. The V gene's germline CDR1 is MNHEY and CDR2 SVGAGI. This CDR3 has 15 residues. V lost 6 bases and J 0 bases, leaving 12 bases between the germline ends. CDR3 DNA: TGTGCCAGCAGGCCGGTAGAAAGCTCTGGAAACACCATATATTTT. Translated, it gives CASRPVESSGNTIYF.

The chain combines TRBV24-1 with TRBJ2-1; D is possibly TRBD2 (5 bases). V was clipped by 6 bases and J by 5 bases, with 22 bases between them. This CDR3 has 17 residues. The germline CDR1 and CDR2 sequences are KGHDR and SFDVKD. The CDR3 loop reads CATSTPGLVEDDNEQFF. Here the CDR3 DNA reads TGTGCCACCAGTACGCCGGGGTTGGTGGAGGATGACAATGAGCAGTTCTTC.

This clone was observed a single time. The chain carries TRBV6-5 and TRBJ2-2; D gene unclear. The CDR3 sequence is 15 residues long. V was clipped by 3 bases and J by 0 bases, with 8 bases between them. The V gene's germline CDR1 is MNHEY and CDR2 SVGAGI. The CDR3 protein is CASSYFMTNTGELFF. The CDR3 nucleotides are TGTGCCAGCAGTTATTTCATGACGAACACCGGGGAGCTGTTTTTT.

The chain links TRBV5-6 to TRBJ2-7; possibly TRBD2 for D (6 bases). The germline V gene has CDR1 SGHDT and CDR2 YYEEEE. This CDR3 is built from 15 residues. V shed 3 bases and J shed 3 bases, with 16 bases lying between them. Here the CDR3 DNA reads TGTGCCAGCAGCTCGTCCGGGACTGGGAACTACGAGCAGTACTTC. Translating gives CASSSSGTGNYEQYF.

This chain connects TRBV29-1 to TRBJ2-3, with 8 bases aligning to TRBD2. The V gene's germline CDR1 is SQVTM and CDR2 ANQGSEA. The CDR3 spans 10 residues. Trimming at V came to 6 bases and at J to 11 bases, leaving 4 bases not matched to a gene. CDR3 residues: CSVGREVQYF. The CDR3 nucleotides are TGCAGCGTCGGGAGGGAGGTGCAGTATTTT.

This rearrangement joins TRBV4-2 to TRBJ2-7, with TRBD2 identical over 12 bases. CDR3 size: 21 residues. CDR1 is LGHNA and CDR2 is YNFKEQ in the germline V gene. The trim removed 2 bases at V and 2 bases at J, leaving 19 bases unmatched. The CDR3 region has the DNA TGTGCCAGCAGCCAATTTCCCGTCGGGACTAGCGGGTCCCTCTCCCCCTACGAGCAGTACTTC. It specifies CASSQFPVGTSGSLSPYEQYF.

The CDR3 DNA follows: TGTGCCAGCAGCTTAGGTAGCAGAGGGGACACTGAAGCTTTCTTT. It translates to CASSLGSRGDTEAFF. This chain uses TRBV11-3 with TRBJ1-1, with D possibly TRBD1 on 5 matching bases. CDR1 is SGHNT, CDR2 YENEEA, per germline. This CDR3 is 15 amino acids long. Trimming left V 1 base short and J 3 bases short, with 12 bases between.

The chain employs TRBV3-1 (or the pseudogene TRBV3-2) and TRBJ2-2, with unresolved D. Germline loops: CDR1 LGHDT, CDR2 YNNKEL (reference sequence). Trimming took 3 bases from V and 7 from J, leaving 9 bases between them. The CDR3 length is 13 residues. The chain's CDR3 is CASSHRDGGELFF. The DNA for the CDR3 is TGTGCCAGCAGCCATAGGGATGGCGGGGAGCTGTTTTTT.

V and J are TRBV21-1 and TRBJ2-1; whether TRBD2, the table's D call, matches the DNA was not checked. TRBV21-1 is a pseudogene locus. The CDR3 sequence is 16 residues long. CDR3 DNA sequence: TGTGCCAGCAGCAAATCGCGCACTAGCGGGAACAATGAGCAGTTCTTC. Translation gives CASSKSRTSGNNEQFF.

The chain recombines TRBV6-5 with TRBJ2-7; TRBD1 agrees at 8 bases. Germline trimming cut 4 bases from V and 6 bases from J; bases unmatched to any gene: 8. This CDR3 region has 14 residues. CDR1 is MNHEY, CDR2 SVGAGI, per germline. This CDR3 reads CASSSTGGQREQYF. DNA for the CDR3: TGTGCCAGCAGTTCCACAGGGGGTCAGCGCGAGCAGTACTTC.

V gene TRBV11-3 combines with J gene TRBJ2-7; D may be TRBD1 or TRBD2 (5 bases each). The V end was cut by 6 bases, the J end by 7 bases, with 22 bases between. The CDR3 covers 15 residues. The V gene's germline CDR1 is SGHNT and CDR2 YENEEA. Here the CDR3 DNA reads TGTGCCAGCAGTCCCCCCTGGGACCGCGGTAGAGAGCAGTACTTC. Residues: CASSPPWDRGREQYF.

The chain carries TRBV5-8 and TRBJ2-7, with D tentatively TRBD2 (5 bases). The CDR3 contains 14 residues. Germline CDR1 SGHTS, CDR2 YDEGEE. The V gene lost 2 bases and the J gene lost 2 bases, with 11 bases spanning the gap. CDR3 bases: TGTGCCAGCAGCTTATCAGCGGTTGCCTACGAGCAGTACTTC. It translates to CASSLSAVAYEQYF. The full variable domain, its missing parts supplied by reference TRBV5-8 and TRBJ2-7, is EAGVTQSPTHLIKTRGQQATLRCSPISGHTSVYWYQQALGLGLQFLLWYDEGEERNRGNFPPRFSGRQFPNYSSELNVNALELEDSALYLCASSLSAVAYEQYFGPGTRLTVT.

In this sample, this clone turned up a few times. The CDR3, as DNA: TGTGCCAGCAGTGGAGCGGGTGCGGCCCGGGGCGAGCAGTTCTTC. Translating gives CASSGAGAARGEQFF. The V and J genes are TRBV9 and TRBJ2-1, with D perhaps TRBD2 (6 bases). Between the trimmed V and J ends, which lost 5 bases and 10 bases, there was a span of 22 bases. Germline V gene lookup returns CDR1 SGDLS and CDR2 YYNGEE. This CDR3 is built from 15 residues.

The chain has TRBV5-5 and TRBJ2-5, with 9 bases that match TRBD1. J was trimmed by 5 bases and V by 0 bases; bases with no gene match: 11. Germline V lookup: CDR1 SGHKS, CDR2 YYEKEE (reference sequence). This CDR3 region has 17 residues. The CDR3 loop reads CASSLALLTGGFETQYF. DNA for the CDR3: TGTGCCAGCAGCTTGGCCTTGTTAACAGGGGGCTTTGAGACCCAGTACTTC.

The rearrangement uses TRBV9 and TRBJ1-1; D not certain. The CDR3 is made up of 13 amino acids. Looked up from germline, CDR1 is SGDLS and CDR2 is YYNGEE. The germline V and J ends were trimmed by 4 bases and 5 bases, with 12 bases remaining between them. CDR3 sequence reads: CASSINRETEAFF. The CDR3 nucleotides are TGTGCCAGCAGCATCAACAGAGAGACTGAAGCTTTCTTT.

CDR3 loop: CASSTRQGPDTQYF. CDR3 in DNA: TGTGCCAGCTCAACTAGACAGGGACCAGATACGCAGTATTTT. This rearrangement joins TRBV18 to TRBJ2-3, with 7 bases that match TRBD1. Germline assignment: CDR1 KGHSH and CDR2 LQKENI. The CDR3 runs to 14 residues. Trimming removed 5 bases from V and 4 bases from J; junction bases left unmatched: 6.

The chain joins TRBV27 to TRBJ2-7, with D perhaps TRBD2 (5 bases). The CDR3 spans 14 residues. The ends were cut back, 5 bases at V and 5 bases at J, with 16 bases in the middle. The germline CDR1 and CDR2 sequences are MNHEY and SMNVEV (reference sequence). This CDR3 reads CASSGGGRRHEQYF. In DNA form, the CDR3 reads TGTGCCAGCAGTGGAGGAGGCAGGCGGCACGAGCAGTACTTC.

This clone has only one observation. V gene TRBV6-5 combines with J gene TRBJ1-5; D gene ambiguous. This CDR3 has 15 residues. The germline CDR1 and CDR2 sequences are MNHEY and SVGAGI. The V end lost 6 bases, the J end lost 0 bases, and 12 bases lay between the germline ends. The CDR3 coding sequence is TGTGCCAGCAGACAGAACGATTATAGCAATCAGCCCCAGCATTTT. It codes for CASRQNDYSNQPQHF.

Concerning this clone itself: At the DNA level, this CDR3 is encoded by other sequences in the same sample as well. This chain joins TRBV12-3 or TRBV12-4 and TRBJ2-3; the D is unclear. This CDR3 region has 12 residues. V lost 1 base to trimming and J lost 5 bases, with 4 bases between them. CDR3 region: CASSLVGDTQYF. In DNA form, the CDR3 reads TGTGCCAGCAGTTTAGTTGGAGATACGCAGTATTTT.

The V and J genes are TRBV19 and TRBJ1-5, with D unclear. The CDR3 is 14 residues long. Looked up from germline, CDR1 is LNHDA and CDR2 is SQIVND (reference sequence). With 5 bases removed from V and 2 bases from J, the gap between germline ends came to 10 bases. The DNA for the CDR3 is TGTGCCAGTAGTTCAATGGGAGGCAATCAGCCCCAGCATTTT. It yields the protein CASSSMGGNQPQHF.

Written as DNA, the CDR3 is TGTGCCAGCAGCGTATGGGGGAACTCCTACGAGCAGTACTTC. It codes for CASSVWGNSYEQYF. This chain links TRBV5-4 with TRBJ2-7; possibly TRBD1 or TRBD2 for D (5 bases each). The ends were cut back, 4 bases at V and 0 bases at J, with 11 bases in the middle. CDR1 SGHNT and CDR2 YYREEE come from the germline V gene (reference sequence). The CDR3 consists of 14 residues. Looking up the rest from reference TRBV5-4 and TRBJ2-7 gives the full variable domain: ETGVTQSPTHLIKTRGQQVTLRCSSQSGHNTVSWYQQALGQGPQFIFQYYREEENGRGNFPPRFSGLQFPNYSSELNVNALELDDSALYLCASSVWGNSYEQYFGPGTRLTVT.

The chain recombines TRBV7-2 with TRBJ2-7; 9 bases match TRBD2. The germline V gene has CDR1 SGHTA and CDR2 FQGNSA. J lost 4 bases, V lost 4 bases, and 5 bases had no gene match. This CDR3 comprises 14 residues. The CDR3 nucleotides are TGTGCCAGCAGCTGGGGTAGCGGGAGTTACGAGCAGTACTTC. The encoded protein is CASSWGSGSYEQYF.

The rearrangement links TRBV10-2 to TRBJ1-6, with unresolved D. V lost 0 bases to trimming and J lost 15 bases, with 15 bases between them. This CDR3 has 14 residues. CDR1 is WSHSY, CDR2 SAAADI, per germline. The CDR3 sequence is CASSESNGLEILHF. The CDR3, as DNA: TGCGCCAGCAGTGAGTCGAACGGATTAGAAATCCTCCACTTT.

The V gene is TRBV4-2, the J gene TRBJ1-6; D possibly corresponds to TRBD1 (6 bases). This CDR3 is built from 16 residues. CDR1 and CDR2 (germline): LGHNA, YNFKEQ. V lost 0 bases to trimming and J lost 6 bases, with 12 bases between them. The CDR3 spells CASSQELGRGNSPLHF. The CDR3 DNA sequence: TGTGCCAGCAGCCAAGAATTAGGCAGGGGTAATTCACCCCTCCACTTT.

V is TRBV7-8 and J is TRBJ2-2, with D unresolved. There are 16 residues in the CDR3. Germline CDR1 and CDR2: SGHVS and FQNEAQ. V was clipped by 8 bases and J by 4 bases, with 20 bases between them. CDR3 loop: CASPSLRAAGTGELFF. The CDR3 nucleotides read TGTGCCAGCCCCTCCCTTCGGGCAGCCGGCACCGGGGAGCTGTTTTTT.